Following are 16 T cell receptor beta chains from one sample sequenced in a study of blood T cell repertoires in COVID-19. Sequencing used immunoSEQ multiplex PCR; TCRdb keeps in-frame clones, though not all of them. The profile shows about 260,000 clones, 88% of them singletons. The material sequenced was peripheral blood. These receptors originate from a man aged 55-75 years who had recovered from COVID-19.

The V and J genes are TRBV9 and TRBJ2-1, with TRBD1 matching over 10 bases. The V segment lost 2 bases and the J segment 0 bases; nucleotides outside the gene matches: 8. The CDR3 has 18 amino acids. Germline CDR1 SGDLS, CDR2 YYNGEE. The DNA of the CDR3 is TGTGCCAGCAGCGTCAACCCGGGACAGGGGTTCTCCTACAATGAGCAGTTCTTC. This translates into CASSVNPGQGFSYNEQFF.

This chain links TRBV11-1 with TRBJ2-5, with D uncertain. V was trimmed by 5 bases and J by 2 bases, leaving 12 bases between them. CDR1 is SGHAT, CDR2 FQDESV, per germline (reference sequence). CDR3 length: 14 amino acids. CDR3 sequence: CASSRRLIQETQYF. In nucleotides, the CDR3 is TGTGCCAGCAGCCGCCGACTGATACAAGAGACCCAGTACTTC. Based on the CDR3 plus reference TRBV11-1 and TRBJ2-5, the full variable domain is EAEVAQSPRYKITEKSQAVAFWCDPISGHATLYWYRQILGQGPELLVQFQDESVVDDSQLPKDRFSAERLKGVDSTLKIQPAELGDSAMYLCASSRRLIQETQYFGPGTRLLVL.

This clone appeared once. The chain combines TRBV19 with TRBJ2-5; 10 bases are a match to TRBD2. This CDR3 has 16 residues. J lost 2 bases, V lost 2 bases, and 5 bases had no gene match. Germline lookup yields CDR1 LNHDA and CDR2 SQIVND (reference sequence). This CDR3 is CASSIQLAGLQETQYF. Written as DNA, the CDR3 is TGTGCCAGTAGTATACAACTAGCGGGGCTTCAAGAGACCCAGTACTTC.

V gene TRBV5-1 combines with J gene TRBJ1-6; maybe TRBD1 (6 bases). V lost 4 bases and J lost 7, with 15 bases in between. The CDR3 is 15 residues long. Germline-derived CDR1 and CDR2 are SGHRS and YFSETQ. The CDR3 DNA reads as TGCGCCAGCAGCGAAAACAGGGTTAAAAATTCACCCCTCCACTTT. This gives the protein CASSENRVKNSPLHF.

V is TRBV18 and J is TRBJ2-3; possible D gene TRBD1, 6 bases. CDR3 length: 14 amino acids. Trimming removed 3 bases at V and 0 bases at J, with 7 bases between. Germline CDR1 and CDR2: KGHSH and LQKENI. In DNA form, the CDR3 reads TGTGCCAGCTCACCCGGACAGAGCACAGATACGCAGTATTTT. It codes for CASSPGQSTDTQYF.

In DNA, the CDR3 is TGTGCCAGCAGTACGCTATACGATACGCAGTATTTT. Protein: CASSTLYDTQYF. The rearrangement uses TRBV6-5 and TRBJ2-3, with D hard to call. Germline CDR1 and CDR2: MNHEY and SVGAGI. The CDR3 contains 12 residues. V was pared by 5 bases and J by 6 bases, with 9 bases between.

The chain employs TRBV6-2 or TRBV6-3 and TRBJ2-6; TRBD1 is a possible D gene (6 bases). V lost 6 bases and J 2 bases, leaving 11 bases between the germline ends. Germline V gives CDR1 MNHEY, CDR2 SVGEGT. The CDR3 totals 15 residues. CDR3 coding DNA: TGTGCCAGCAGCCGTACAGGGCCTGGGGCCAACGTCCTGACTTTC. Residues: CASSRTGPGANVLTF.

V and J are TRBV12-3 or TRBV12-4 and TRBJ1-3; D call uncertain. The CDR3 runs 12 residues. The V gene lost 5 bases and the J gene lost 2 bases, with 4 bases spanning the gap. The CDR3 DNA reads TGTGCCAGCAGTCCCGCTGGAAACACCATATATTTT. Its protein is CASSPAGNTIYF.

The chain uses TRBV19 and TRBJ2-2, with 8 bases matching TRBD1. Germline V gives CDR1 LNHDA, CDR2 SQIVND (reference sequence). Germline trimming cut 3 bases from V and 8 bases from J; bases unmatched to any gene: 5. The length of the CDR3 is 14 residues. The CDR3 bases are TGTGCCAGTAGTATGGACAGGGCGTCAGGGGAGCTGTTTTTT. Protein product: CASSMDRASGELFF.

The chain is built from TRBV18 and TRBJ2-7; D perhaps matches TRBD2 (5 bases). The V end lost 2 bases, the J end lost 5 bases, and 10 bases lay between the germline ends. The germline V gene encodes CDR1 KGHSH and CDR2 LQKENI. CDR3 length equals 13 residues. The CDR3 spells CASSPFPGNEQYF. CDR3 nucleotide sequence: TGTGCCAGCTCACCATTTCCCGGGAACGAGCAGTACTTC.

The CDR3 region has the DNA TGTGCCAGCAGGGAGCGGCAGGTGAATAATTCACCCCTCCACTTT. This codes for CASRERQVNNSPLHF. This rearrangement joins TRBV2 to TRBJ1-6, with D hard to call. Germline V gene data show CDR1 as SNHLY and CDR2 as FYNNEI. The ends were cut back, 6 bases at V and 5 bases at J, with 14 bases in the middle. This CDR3 region has 15 residues.

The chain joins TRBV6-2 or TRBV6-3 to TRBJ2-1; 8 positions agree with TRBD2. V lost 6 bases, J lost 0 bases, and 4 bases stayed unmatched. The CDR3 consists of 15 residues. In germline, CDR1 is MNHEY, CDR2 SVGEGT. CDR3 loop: CASSKAGDSYNEQFF. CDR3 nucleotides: TGTGCCAGCAGCAAAGCGGGGGACTCCTACAATGAGCAGTTCTTC.

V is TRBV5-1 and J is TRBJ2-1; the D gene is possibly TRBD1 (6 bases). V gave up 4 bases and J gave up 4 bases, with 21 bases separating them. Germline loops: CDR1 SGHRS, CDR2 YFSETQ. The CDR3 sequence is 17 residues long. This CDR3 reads CASSPKTGNLLYNEQFF. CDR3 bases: TGCGCCAGCAGCCCCAAAACAGGGAACTTACTGTACAATGAGCAGTTCTTC.

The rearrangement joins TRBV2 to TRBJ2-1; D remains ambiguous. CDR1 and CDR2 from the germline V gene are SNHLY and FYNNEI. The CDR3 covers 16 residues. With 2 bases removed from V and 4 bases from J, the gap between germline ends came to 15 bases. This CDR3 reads CASSEFRQAPYNEQFF. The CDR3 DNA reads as TGTGCCAGCAGTGAATTTCGGCAGGCACCTTACAATGAGCAGTTCTTC.

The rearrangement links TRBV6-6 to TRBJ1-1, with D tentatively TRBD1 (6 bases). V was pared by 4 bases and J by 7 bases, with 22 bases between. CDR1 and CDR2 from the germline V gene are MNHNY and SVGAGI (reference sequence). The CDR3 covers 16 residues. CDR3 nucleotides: TGTGCCAGCAGTTCGCCGGGACATTCGGCTGGATTTGAAGCTTTCTTT. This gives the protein CASSSPGHSAGFEAFF.

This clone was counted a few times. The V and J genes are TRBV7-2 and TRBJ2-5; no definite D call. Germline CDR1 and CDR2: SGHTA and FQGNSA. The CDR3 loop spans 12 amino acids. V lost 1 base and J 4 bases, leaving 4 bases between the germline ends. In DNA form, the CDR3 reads TGTGCCAGCAGCTTAGATAGAGAGACCCAGTACTTC. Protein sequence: CASSLDRETQYF.